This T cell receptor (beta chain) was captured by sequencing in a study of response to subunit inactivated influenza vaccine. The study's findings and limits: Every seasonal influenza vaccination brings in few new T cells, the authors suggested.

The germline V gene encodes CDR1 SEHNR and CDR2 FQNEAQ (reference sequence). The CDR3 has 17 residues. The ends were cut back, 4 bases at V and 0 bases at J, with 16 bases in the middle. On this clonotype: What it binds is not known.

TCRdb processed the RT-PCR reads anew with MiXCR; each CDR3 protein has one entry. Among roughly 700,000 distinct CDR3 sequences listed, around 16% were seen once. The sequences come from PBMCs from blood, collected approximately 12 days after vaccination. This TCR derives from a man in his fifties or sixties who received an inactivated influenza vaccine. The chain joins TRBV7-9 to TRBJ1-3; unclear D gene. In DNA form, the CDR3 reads TGTGCCAGCAGCTCCCTCGGGAAAATTGGCTCTGGAAACACCATATATTTT. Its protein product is CASSSLGKIGSGNTIYF.